This T cell receptor beta chain was obtained from a study of shared clonotypes between healthy human individuals. Assay: immunoSEQ multiplex PCR; the TCRdb copy retains only in-frame clones and omits some. Here the sample spans about 610,000 clones, around 97% being singletons. CDR3 length equals 16 residues. V gave up 4 bases and J gave up 3 bases; unmatched junction bases: 10. Germline loops: CDR1 SGHNT, CDR2 YYREEE (reference sequence). This chain joins TRBV5-4 and TRBJ2-5; TRBD2 matches at 9 bases. This sequence originates from a woman in her twenties or thirties in good health. The sequencing sample was made of naive CD4+ T cells sorted from blood. The subset: CD45RA+ positively selected. CDR3 loop: CASSTVLAGDKETQYF. The CDR3 coding sequence is TGTGCCAGCAGCACGGTATTAGCGGGAGATAAAGAGACCCAGTACTTC.